This T cell receptor (beta chain) was recorded in a study of blood T cells in healthy people across ages. This CDR3 contains 15 residues. The V end lost 0 bases, the J end lost 7 bases, and 16 bases lay between the germline ends. Germline V gene data show CDR1 as SGHRS and CDR2 as YFSETQ. A J-beta primer mix and a sample-barcoded 5' primer were used in a second PCR of about 6 to 12 cycles. TCRdb passed the 5' RACE reads through MiXCR, listing each CDR3 protein once. The table shows 750,000 to 1,000,000 distinct CDR3 sequences, with 25% to 35% occurring only once. General observations from the study: Those diversity estimates obtained from one million T cells were thought to be underestimates. The lack of PBMC sorting stopped any conclusive naive versus antigen-experienced comparison.

On this clonotype: The antigen is unknown.

These data were likewise used in another study, on T cells of mothers and their children. From that study: Samples came from a few healthy Caucasian mothers and their six children. Added by the second PCR's M1S primer were sample barcodes and 2-4 random nucleotides.

Sequenced material: blood. V and J are TRBV5-1 and TRBJ1-2, with D maybe TRBD1 (5 bases). The TCR sequence derives from a woman aged 40-49 years in good health. CDR3 protein: CASSLVFGAQGGYTF. The CDR3 DNA reads TGCGCCAGCAGCTTGGTGTTTGGGGCCCAGGGTGGCTACACCTTC. The full variable domain, completed using reference TRBV5-1 and TRBJ1-2, is KAGVTQTPRYLIKTRGQQVTLSCSPISGHRSVSWYQQTPGQGLQFLFEYFSETQRNKGNFPGRFSGRQFSNSRSEMNVSTLELGDSALYLCASSLVFGAQGGYTFGSGTRLTVV.